The sequence of this TCR beta chain was determined in a study of identical twins. A universal primer site arose from template switching, and cDNA bore unique molecular identifiers. One entry per CDR3 protein, called by TCRdb with MiXCR from the 5' RACE reads. The table shows 1.5 million or so distinct CDR3 sequences, with about 32% occurring only once. Germline V CDR1 and CDR2: MNHEY, SMNVEV (reference sequence). This CDR3 contains 15 residues. V gave up 1 base and J gave up 3 bases; unmatched junction bases: 6. Notes on this clonotype: A much larger clone lies one base from this, so it may be a read error.

Sequencing was carried out using cord blood. The receptor was isolated from a newborn girl in good health. The rearrangement links TRBV27 to TRBJ2-7; 7 nucleotides match TRBD2. This CDR3 reads CASSLLAGLVYEQYF. CDR3 sequence (DNA): TGTGCCAGCAGTTTATTAGCGGGTCTTGTCTACGAGCAGTACTTC.